This T cell receptor (beta chain) was identified during a study of blood T cell repertoires in COVID-19. Study summary: The cDNA or gDNA used as material had been derived from T cells, B-cell-depleted T cells, or PBMCs.

The V gene end was trimmed by 2 bases and the J gene end by 0 bases; junction bases not matched to a gene: 15. Germline V gene sequence: CDR1 SGHNT, CDR2 YENEEA. The CDR3 length is 20 residues. Across 20 to 25 US areas, participants ranged in age from about 18 to 100 years. Membership in each cohort depended on participant-reported clinical history. Profiled with immunoSEQ multiplex PCR; TCRdb holds only in-frame clones, not every one. The sample gives about 210,000 clones, roughly 87% of which show up once; over 9% is in the top ten. Sequencing was done on a sample of PBMCs or T cells enriched from blood (not recorded which). The V gene is TRBV11-3, the J gene TRBJ2-1; TRBD2 aligns across 8 bases. This TCR was sampled from a man aged 18 to 35 with acute COVID-19. DNA of the CDR3: TGTGCCAGCAGCTTATCGAAAGGTAGGCGGGAGGCGAGCTCCTACAATGAGCAGTTCTTC. Protein product: CASSLSKGRREASSYNEQFF.